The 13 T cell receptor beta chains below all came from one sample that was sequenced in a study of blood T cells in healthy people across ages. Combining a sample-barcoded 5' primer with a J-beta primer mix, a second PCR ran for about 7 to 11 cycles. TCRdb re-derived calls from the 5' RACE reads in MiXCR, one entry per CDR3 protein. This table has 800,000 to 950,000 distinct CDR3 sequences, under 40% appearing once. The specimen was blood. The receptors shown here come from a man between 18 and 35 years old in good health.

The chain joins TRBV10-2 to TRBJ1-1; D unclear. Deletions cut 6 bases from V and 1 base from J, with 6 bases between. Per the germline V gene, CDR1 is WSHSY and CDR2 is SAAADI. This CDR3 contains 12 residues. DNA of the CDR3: TGCGCCAGCAGACGACCGAACACTGAAGCTTTCTTT. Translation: CASRRPNTEAFF.

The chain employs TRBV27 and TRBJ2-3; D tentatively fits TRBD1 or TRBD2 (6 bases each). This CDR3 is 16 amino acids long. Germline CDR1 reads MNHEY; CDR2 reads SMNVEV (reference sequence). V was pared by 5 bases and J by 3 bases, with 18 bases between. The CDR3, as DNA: TGTGCCAGCAGTCCGCCCACGGGGGCTGAGACAGATACGCAGTATTTT. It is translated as CASSPPTGAETDTQYF.

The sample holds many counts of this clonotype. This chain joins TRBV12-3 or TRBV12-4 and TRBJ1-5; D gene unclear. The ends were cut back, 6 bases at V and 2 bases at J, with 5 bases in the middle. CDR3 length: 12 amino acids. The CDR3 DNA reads TGTGCCAGCAGAGTTCGCAATCAGCCCCAGCATTTT. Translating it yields CASRVRNQPQHF.

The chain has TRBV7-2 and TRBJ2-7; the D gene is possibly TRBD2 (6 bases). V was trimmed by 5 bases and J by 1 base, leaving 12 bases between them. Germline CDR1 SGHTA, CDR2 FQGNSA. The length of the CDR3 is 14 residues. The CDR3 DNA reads TGTGCCAGCAGCCCCCAGGGAGGTTCCTACGAGCAGTACTTC. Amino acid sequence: CASSPQGGSYEQYF.

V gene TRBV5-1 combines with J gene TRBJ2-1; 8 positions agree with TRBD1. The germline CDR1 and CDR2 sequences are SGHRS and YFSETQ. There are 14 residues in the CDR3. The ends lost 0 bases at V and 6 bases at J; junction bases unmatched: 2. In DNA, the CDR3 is TGCGCCAGCAGCTTGGAGGACAGGGTCAATGAGCAGTTCTTC. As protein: CASSLEDRVNEQFF.

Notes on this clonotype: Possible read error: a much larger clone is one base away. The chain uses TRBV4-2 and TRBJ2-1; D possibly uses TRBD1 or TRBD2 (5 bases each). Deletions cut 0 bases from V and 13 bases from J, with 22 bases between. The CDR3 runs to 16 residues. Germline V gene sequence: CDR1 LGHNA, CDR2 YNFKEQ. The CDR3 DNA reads TGTGCCAGCAGCCAAGAAACCGGGACCAGTCCAGAGACCCAGTTCTTC. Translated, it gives CASSQETGTSPETQFF.

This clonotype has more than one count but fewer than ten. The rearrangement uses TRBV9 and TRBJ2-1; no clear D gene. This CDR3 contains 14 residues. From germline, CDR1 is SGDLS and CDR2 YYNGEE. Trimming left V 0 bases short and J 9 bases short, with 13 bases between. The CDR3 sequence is CASSVGQEWGEQFF. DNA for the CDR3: TGTGCCAGCAGCGTAGGGCAGGAGTGGGGTGAGCAGTTCTTC.

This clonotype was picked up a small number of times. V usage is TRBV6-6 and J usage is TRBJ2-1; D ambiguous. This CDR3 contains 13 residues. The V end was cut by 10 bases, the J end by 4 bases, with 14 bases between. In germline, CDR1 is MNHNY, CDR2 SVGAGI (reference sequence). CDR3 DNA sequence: TGTGCCACCGGCCTGACAACTTACAATGAGCAGTTCTTC. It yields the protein CATGLTTYNEQFF.

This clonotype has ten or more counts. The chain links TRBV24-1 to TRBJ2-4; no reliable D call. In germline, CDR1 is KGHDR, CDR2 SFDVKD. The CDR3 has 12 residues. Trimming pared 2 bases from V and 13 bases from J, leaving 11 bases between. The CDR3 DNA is TGTGCCACCAGTGATTACGGTCGGCTACAGTACTTC. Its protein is CATSDYGRLQYF.

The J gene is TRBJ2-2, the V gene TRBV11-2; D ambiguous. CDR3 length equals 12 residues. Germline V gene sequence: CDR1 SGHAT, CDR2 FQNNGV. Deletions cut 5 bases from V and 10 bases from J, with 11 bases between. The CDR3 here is CASSPQLVELFF. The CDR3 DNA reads TGTGCCAGCAGCCCCCAGTTGGTGGAGCTGTTTTTT.

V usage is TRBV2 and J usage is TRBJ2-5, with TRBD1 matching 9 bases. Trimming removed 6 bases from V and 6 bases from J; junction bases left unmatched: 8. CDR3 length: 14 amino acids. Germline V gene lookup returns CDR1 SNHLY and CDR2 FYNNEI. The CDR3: CASRPDRGVQTQYF. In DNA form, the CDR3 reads TGTGCCAGCAGGCCGGACAGGGGAGTGCAGACCCAGTACTTC.

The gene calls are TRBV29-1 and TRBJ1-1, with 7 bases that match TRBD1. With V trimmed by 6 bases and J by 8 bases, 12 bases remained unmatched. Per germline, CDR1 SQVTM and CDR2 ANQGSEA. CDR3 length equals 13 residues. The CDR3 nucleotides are TGCAGCGTGCTTAAGACAGGGTACGGCGAAGCTTTCTTT. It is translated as CSVLKTGYGEAFF.

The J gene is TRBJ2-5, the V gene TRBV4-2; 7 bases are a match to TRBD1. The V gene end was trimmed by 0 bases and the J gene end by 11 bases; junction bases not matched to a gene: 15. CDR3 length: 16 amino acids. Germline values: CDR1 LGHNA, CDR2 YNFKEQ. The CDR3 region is CASSQDRGSRNNEQYF. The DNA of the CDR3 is TGTGCCAGCAGCCAAGACAGGGGGTCGAGGAACAATGAGCAGTACTTC.